This TCR beta chain was captured by sequencing in a study of Graves' ophthalmopathy and Graves' hyperthyroidism. CDR1 SGHDT and CDR2 YYEEEE come from the germline V gene. V was shortened by 4 bases and J by 0 bases, with 14 bases between the two germline ends. The CDR3 is 16 amino acids. Amplification from RNA transcripts yielded the TCR beta CDR3 regions. HTBI primers were employed in first-round RT-PCR, then a second-round multiplex PCR followed. TCRdb independently ran MiXCR on the multiplex PCR reads; one entry per CDR3 protein. The data show about 550,000 distinct CDR3 sequences, roughly 39% seen once. This clonotype was detected only a few times.

The chain couples TRBV5-6 to TRBJ1-3; unclear D gene. Sequencing was done on a sample of peripheral blood or thyroid tissue (not recorded which). This TCR came from an adult man with Graves' hyperthyroidism. CDR3 region: CASSGFPRTSGNTIYF. The CDR3 nucleotides are TGTGCCAGCAGCGGATTTCCACGGACCTCTGGAAACACCATATATTTT.